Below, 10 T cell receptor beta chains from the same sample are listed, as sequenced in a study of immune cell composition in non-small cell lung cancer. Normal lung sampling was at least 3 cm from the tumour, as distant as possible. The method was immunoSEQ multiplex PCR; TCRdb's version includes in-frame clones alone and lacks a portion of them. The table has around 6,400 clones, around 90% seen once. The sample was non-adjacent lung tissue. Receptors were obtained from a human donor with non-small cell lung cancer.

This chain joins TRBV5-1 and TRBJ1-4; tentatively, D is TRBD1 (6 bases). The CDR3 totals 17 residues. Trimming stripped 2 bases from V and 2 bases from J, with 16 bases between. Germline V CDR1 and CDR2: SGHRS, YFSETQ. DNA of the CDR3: TGCGCCAGCAGCTTAAACAGGGCTTGGGGGACTAATGAAAAACTGTTTTTT. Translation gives CASSLNRAWGTNEKLFF.

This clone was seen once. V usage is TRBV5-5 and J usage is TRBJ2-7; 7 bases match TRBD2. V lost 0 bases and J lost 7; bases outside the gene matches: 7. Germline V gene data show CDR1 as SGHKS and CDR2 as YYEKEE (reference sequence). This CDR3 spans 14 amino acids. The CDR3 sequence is CASSLVAGVGEQYF. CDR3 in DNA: TGTGCCAGCAGCTTGGTGGCGGGAGTCGGGGAGCAGTACTTC.

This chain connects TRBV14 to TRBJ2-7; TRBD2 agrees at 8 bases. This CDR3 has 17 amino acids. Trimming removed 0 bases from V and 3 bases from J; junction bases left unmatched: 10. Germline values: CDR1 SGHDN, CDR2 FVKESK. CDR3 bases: TGTGCCAGCAGCCAAGAGGGGCAGTTAGCGGGATACTACGAGCAGTACTTC. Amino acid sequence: CASSQEGQLAGYYEQYF.

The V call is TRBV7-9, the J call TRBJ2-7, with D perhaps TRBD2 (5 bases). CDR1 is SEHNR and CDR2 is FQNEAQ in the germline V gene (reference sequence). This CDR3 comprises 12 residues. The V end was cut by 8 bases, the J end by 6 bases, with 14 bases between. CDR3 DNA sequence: TGTGCCAGCGGACTGACCTTAGCCGAGCAGTACTTC. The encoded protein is CASGLTLAEQYF.

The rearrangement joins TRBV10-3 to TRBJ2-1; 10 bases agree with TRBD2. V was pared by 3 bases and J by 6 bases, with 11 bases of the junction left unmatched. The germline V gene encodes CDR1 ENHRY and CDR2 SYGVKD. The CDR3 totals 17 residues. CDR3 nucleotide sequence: TGTGCCATCAGTGATCCATCAACTAGCGGGGTATTCAATGAGCAGTTCTTC. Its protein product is CAISDPSTSGVFNEQFF.

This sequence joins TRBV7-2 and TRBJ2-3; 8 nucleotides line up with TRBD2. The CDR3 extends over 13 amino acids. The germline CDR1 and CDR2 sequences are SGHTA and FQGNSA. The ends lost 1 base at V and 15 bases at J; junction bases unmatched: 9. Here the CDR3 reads CASSLDRGGRYYF. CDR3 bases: TGTGCCAGCAGCTTAGATCGGGGGGGCCGTTATTATTTT. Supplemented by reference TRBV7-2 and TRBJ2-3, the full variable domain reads GAGVSQSPSNKVTEKGKDVELRCDPISGHTALYWYRQSLGQGLEFLIYFQGNSAPDKSGLPSDRFSAERTGGSVSTLTIQRTQQEDSAVYLCASSLDRGGRYYFGPGTRLTVL.

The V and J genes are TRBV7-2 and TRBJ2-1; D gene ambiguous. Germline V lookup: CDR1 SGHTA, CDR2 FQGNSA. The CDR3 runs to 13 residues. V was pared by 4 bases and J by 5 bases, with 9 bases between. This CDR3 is CASSSQLDNEQFF. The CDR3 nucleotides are TGTGCCAGCAGCTCCCAACTGGACAATGAGCAGTTCTTC.

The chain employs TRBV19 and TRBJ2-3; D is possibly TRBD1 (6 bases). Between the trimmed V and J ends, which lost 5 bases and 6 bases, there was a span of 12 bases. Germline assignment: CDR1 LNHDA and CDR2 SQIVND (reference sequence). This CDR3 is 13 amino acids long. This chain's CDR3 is CASSQGLQDTQYF. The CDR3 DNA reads TGTGCCAGTAGTCAGGGGCTTCAGGATACGCAGTATTTT.

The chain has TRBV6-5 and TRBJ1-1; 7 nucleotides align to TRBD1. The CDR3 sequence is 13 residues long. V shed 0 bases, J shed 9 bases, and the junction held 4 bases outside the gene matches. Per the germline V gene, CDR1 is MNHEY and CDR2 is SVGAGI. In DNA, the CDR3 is TGTGCCAGCAGTTACTCAGGGGGCGGTAAAGCTTTCTTT. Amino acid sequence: CASSYSGGGKAFF.

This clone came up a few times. CDR3 in amino acids: CASSPGGGANVLTF. CDR3 coding DNA: TGCGCCAGCAGCCCGGGGGGTGGGGCCAACGTCCTGACTTTC. V usage is TRBV5-1 and J usage is TRBJ2-6, with 7 bases identical to TRBD2. Germline assignment: CDR1 SGHRS and CDR2 YFSETQ. V shed 4 bases, J shed 3 bases, and the junction held 1 base outside the gene matches. There are 14 residues in the CDR3.